The 3 T cell receptor beta chains below all came from one sample that was sequenced in a study of OX40 agonist ivuxolimab in advanced cancers. This table comes from immunoSEQ multiplex PCR, and its TCRdb copy is limited to in-frame clones, with some not included. Found here are 52,000 or so clones, 82% of them singletons; the top ten hold about 3.7%. The specimen comprised CD4+ or CD8+ T cells sorted from blood, sampled in a trial of the OX40 agonist ivuxolimab. The source of these receptors is an adult with an advanced solid tumor such as melanoma, head and neck, liver or kidney cancer.

The chain is built from TRBV12-5 and TRBJ1-2; D gene uncertain. Trimming removed 0 bases from V and 1 base from J, with 6 bases in between. CDR3 length: 14 amino acids. Germline CDR1 reads LGHNT; CDR2 reads FRNRAP. The CDR3 coding sequence is TGTGCTAGTGGTTTGGTACAAAGTAACTATGGCTACACCTTC. Translation gives CASGLVQSNYGYTF. Full variable domain (remainder filled in from reference TRBV12-5 and TRBJ1-2): DARVTQTPRHKVTEMGQEVTMRCQPILGHNTVFWYRQTMMQGLELLAYFRNRAPLDDSGMPKDRFSAEMPDATLATLKIQPSEPRDSAVYFCASGLVQSNYGYTFGSGTRLTVV.

With respect to this clone: Different DNA sequences within this sample yield the same CDR3. The genes are TRBV6-6 and TRBJ1-1, with D unresolved. CDR3 size: 13 residues. The ends were cut back, 3 bases at V and 1 base at J, with 6 bases in the middle. Germline CDR1 reads MNHNY; CDR2 reads SVGAGI (reference sequence). CDR3 bases: TGTGCCAGCAGTTATGGGCAGAACACTGAAGCTTTCTTT. Translation gives CASSYGQNTEAFF.

The genes are TRBV19 and TRBJ1-5; unclear D gene. Germline V gives CDR1 LNHDA, CDR2 SQIVND (reference sequence). The CDR3 covers 16 residues. Between the trimmed V and J ends, which lost 5 bases and 0 bases, there was a span of 14 bases. Here the CDR3 DNA reads TGTGCCAGTAGTTCCCTGGACGGATATAGCAATCAGCCCCAGCATTTT. Amino acid sequence: CASSSLDGYSNQPQHF.